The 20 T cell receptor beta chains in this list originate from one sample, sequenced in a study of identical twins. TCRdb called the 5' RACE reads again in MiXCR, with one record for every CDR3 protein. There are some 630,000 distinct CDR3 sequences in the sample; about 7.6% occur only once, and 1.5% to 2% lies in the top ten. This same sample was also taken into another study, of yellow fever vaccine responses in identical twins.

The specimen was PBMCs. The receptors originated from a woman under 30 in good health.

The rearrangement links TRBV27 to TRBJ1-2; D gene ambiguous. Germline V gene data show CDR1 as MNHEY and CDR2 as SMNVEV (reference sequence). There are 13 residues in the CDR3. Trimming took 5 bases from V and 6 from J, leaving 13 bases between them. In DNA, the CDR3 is TGTGCCAGCAGTCCCGGGTCGGTCAATGGCTACACCTTC. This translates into CASSPGSVNGYTF.

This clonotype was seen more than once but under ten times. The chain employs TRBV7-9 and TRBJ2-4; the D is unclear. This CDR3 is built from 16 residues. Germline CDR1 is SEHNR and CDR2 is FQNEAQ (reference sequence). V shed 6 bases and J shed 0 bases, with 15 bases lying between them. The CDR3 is CASSPALDLAKNIQYF. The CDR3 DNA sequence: TGTGCCAGCAGTCCAGCTCTCGACCTAGCCAAAAACATTCAGTACTTC.

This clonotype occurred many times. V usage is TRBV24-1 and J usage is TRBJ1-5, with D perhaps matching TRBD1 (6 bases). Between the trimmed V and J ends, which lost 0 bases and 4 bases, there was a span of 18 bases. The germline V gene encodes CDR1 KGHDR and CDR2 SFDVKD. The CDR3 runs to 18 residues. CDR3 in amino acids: CATSDLRGPGRENQPQHF. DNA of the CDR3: TGTGCCACCAGTGATTTGCGGGGGCCGGGGCGGGAGAATCAGCCCCAGCATTTT.

The CDR3 coding sequence is TGCAGCGTTGAGGGGCCGTACTACGAGCAGTACTTC. Translation: CSVEGPYYEQYF. V gene TRBV29-1 combines with J gene TRBJ2-7; D is possibly TRBD1 (5 bases). CDR1 and CDR2 (germline): SQVTM, ANQGSEA. The CDR3 runs 12 residues. V lost 3 bases and J 3 bases, leaving 9 bases between the germline ends.

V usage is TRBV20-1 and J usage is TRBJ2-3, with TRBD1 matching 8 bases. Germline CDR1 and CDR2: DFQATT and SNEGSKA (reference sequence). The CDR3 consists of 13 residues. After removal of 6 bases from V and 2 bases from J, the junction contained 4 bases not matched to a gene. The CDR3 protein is CSALDRATDTQYF. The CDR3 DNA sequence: TGCAGTGCCCTGGACAGGGCCACAGATACGCAGTATTTT.

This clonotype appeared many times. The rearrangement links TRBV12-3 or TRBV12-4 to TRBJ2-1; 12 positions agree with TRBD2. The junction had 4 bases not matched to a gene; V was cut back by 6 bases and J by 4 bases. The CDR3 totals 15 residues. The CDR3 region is CASRRTSGKYNEQFF. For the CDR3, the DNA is TGTGCCAGCAGGCGGACTAGCGGGAAATACAATGAGCAGTTCTTC.

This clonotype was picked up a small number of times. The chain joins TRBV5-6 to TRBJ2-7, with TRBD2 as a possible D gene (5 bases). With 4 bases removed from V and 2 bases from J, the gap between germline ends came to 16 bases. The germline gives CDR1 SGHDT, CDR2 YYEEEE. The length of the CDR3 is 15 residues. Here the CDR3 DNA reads TGTGCCAGCAGCCGAGCACTCCCCGGGACCTACGAGCAGTACTTC. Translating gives CASSRALPGTYEQYF.

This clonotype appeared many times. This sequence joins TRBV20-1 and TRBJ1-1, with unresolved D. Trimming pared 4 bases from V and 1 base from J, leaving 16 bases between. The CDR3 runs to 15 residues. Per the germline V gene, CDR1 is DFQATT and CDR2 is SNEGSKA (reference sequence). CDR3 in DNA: TGCAGTGCTACCTTAGGCGAGACTGGGAACACTGAAGCTTTCTTT. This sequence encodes CSATLGETGNTEAFF.

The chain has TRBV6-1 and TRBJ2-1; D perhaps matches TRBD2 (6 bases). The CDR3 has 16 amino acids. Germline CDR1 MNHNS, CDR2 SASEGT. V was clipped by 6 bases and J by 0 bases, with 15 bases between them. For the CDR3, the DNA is TGTGCCAGCAGGTCCGTCGCCGGGAGCTCCTACAATGAGCAGTTCTTC. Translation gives CASRSVAGSSYNEQFF.

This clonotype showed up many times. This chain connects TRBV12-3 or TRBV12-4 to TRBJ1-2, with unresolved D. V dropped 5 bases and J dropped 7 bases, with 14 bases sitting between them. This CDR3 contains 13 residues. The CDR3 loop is CASSRDRWSGYTF. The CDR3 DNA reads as TGTGCCAGCAGTCGCGACCGTTGGTCTGGCTACACCTTC.

CDR3 region: CASSQGTWETQYF. In DNA form, the CDR3 reads TGTGCCAGCAGCCAAGGCACTTGGGAGACCCAGTACTTC. The chain has TRBV7-2 and TRBJ2-5; D is unresolved. In germline, CDR1 is SGHTA, CDR2 FQGNSA. This CDR3 spans 13 amino acids. V shed 5 bases and J shed 5 bases, with 12 bases lying between them.

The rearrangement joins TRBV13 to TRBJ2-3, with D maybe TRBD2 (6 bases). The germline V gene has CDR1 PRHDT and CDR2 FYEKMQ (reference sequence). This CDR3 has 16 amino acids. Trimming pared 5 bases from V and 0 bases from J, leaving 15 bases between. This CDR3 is CASSLAKEGSTDTQYF. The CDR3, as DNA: TGTGCCAGCAGCCTCGCCAAGGAGGGGAGCACAGATACGCAGTATTTT.

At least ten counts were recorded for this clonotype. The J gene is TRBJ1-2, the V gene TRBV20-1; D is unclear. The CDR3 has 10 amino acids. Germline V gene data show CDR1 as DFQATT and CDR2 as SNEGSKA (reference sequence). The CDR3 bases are TGCAGAGTCCCCCCGGATGGCTACACCTTC. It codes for CRVPPDGYTF.

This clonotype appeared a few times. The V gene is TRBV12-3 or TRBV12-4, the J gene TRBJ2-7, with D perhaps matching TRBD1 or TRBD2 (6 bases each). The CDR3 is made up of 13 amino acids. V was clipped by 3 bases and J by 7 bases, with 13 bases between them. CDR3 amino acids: CASSFGRGGEQYV. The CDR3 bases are TGTGCCAGCAGTTTCGGCAGGGGAGGTGAGCAGTACGTC.

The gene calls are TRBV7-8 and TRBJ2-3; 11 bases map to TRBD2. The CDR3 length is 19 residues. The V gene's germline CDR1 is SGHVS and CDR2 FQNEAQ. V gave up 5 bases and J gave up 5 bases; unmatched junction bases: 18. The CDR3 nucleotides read TGTGCCAGCAGCCCAGACCGCCGGGTAGCGGGAGGGCTGGGAGATACGCAGTATTTT. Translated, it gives CASSPDRRVAGGLGDTQYF.

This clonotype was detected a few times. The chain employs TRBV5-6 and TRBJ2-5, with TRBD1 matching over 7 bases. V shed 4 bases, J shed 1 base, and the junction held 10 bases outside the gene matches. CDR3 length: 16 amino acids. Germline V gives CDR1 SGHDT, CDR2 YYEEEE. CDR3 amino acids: CASSLDRSTGQETQYF. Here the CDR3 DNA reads TGTGCCAGCAGCCTGGACAGGTCAACAGGCCAAGAGACCCAGTACTTC.

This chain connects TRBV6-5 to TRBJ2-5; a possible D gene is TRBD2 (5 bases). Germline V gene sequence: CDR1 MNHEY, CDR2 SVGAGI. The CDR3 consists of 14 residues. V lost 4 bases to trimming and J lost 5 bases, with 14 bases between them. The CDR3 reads CASSSWDWEETQYF. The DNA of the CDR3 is TGTGCCAGCAGTTCTTGGGATTGGGAGGAGACCCAGTACTTC.

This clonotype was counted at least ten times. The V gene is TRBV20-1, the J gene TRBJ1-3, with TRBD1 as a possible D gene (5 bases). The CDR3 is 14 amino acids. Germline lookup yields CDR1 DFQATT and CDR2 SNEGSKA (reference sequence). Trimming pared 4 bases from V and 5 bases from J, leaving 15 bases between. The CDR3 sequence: CSAMYRRVRNTIYF. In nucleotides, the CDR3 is TGCAGTGCTATGTACCGCAGGGTCCGAAACACCATATATTTT.

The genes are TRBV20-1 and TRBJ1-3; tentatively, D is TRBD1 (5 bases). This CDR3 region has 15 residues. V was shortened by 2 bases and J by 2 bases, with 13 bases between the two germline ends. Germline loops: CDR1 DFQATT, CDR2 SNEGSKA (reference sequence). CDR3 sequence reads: CSARPQGSTGNTIYF. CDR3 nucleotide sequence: TGCAGTGCTAGACCCCAGGGTTCGACTGGAAACACCATATATTTT.

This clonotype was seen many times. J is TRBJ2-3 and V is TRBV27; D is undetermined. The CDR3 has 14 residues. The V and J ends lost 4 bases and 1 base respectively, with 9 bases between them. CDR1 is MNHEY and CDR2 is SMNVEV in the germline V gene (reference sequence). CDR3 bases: TGTGCCAGCAGTTATCGGCCGCGCACAGATACGCAGTATTTT. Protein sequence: CASSYRPRTDTQYF.